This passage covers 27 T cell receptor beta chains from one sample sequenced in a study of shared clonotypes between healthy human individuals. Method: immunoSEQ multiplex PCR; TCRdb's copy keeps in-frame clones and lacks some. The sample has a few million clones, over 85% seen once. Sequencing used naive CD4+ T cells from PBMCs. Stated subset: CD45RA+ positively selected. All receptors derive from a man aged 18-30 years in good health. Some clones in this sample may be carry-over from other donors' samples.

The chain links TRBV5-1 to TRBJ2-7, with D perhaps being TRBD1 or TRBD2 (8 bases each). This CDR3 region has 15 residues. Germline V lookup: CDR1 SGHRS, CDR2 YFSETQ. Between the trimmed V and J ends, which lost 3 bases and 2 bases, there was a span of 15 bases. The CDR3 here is CASSYGRGQAYEQYF. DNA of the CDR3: TGCGCCAGCAGCTACGGGAGGGGACAGGCCTACGAGCAGTACTTC.

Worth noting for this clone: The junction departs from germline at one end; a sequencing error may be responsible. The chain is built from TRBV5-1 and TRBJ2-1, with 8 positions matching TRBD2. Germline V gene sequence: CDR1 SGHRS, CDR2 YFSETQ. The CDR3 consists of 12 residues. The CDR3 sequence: CASGEPGLEKIF. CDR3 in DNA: TGCGCCAGCGGAGAGCCGGGACTAGAAAAGATCTTC.

CDR3 residues: CASSGGGLAKNIQYF. The DNA of the CDR3 is TGTGCCAGCAGCGGTGGGGGGTTAGCCAAAAACATTCAGTACTTC. This sequence joins TRBV25-1 and TRBJ2-4; D possibly corresponds to TRBD2 (6 bases). V was trimmed by 6 bases and J by 0 bases, leaving 12 bases between them. This CDR3 has 15 amino acids. CDR1 MGHDK and CDR2 SYGVNS come from the germline V gene.

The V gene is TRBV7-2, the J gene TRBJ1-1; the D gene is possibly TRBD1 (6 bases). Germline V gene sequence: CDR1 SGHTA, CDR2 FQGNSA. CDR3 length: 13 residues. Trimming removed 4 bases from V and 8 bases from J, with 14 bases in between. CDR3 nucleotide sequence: TGTGCCAGCAGCTCCCCGGGGGGCCGGGAAGCTTTCTTT. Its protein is CASSSPGGREAFF.

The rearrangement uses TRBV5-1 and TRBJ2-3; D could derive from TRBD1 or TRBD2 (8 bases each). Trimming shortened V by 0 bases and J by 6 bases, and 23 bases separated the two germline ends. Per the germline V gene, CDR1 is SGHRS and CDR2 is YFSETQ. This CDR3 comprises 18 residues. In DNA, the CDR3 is TGCGCCAGCAGCTTGGGGCCCCCTGGGACAGGCGGGGGGGATACGCAGTATTTT. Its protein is CASSLGPPGTGGGDTQYF.

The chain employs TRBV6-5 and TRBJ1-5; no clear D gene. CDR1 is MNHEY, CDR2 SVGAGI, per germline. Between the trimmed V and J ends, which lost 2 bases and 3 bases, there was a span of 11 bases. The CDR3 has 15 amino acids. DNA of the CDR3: TGTGCCAGCAGTTACACGAGAGAAAACAATCAGCCCCAGCATTTT. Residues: CASSYTRENNQPQHF.

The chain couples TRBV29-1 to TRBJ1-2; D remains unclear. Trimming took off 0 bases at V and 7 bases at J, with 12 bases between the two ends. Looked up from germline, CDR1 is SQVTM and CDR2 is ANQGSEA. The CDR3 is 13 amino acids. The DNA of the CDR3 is TGCAGCGTTGAAGATTGGGCCAGGCTTGGCTACACCTTC. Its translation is CSVEDWARLGYTF.

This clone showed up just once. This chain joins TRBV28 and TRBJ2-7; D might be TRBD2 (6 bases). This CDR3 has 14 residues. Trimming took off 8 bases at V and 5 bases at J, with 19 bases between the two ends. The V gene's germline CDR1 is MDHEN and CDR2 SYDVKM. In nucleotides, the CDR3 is TGTGCCAGCCGACTCAGCGGGCTGCGTGACGAGCAGTACTTC. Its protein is CASRLSGLRDEQYF.

CDR3 sequence: CAWSSTGAGNTIYF. CDR3 nucleotide sequence: TGTGCCTGGAGTTCGACAGGGGCTGGAAACACCATATATTTT. V is TRBV30 and J is TRBJ1-3, with 8 bases identical to TRBD1. The CDR3 contains 14 residues. V was pared by 2 bases and J by 2 bases, with 2 bases of the junction left unmatched. CDR1 and CDR2 (germline): GTSNPN, SVGIG (reference sequence).

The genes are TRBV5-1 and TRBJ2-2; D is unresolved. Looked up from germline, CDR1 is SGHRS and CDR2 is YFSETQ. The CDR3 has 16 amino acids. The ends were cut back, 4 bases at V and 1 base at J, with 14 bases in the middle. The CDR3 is CASSPRTVENTGELFF. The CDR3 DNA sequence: TGCGCCAGCAGCCCCCGGACGGTCGAGAACACCGGGGAGCTGTTTTTT.

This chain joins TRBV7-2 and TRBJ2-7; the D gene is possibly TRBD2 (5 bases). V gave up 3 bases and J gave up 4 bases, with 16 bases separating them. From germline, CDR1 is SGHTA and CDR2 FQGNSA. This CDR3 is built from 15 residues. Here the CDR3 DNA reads TGTGCCAGCAGCTTGGGCCCTACCGGGAATTACGAGCAGTACTTC. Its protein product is CASSLGPTGNYEQYF. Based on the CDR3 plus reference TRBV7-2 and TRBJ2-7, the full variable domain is GAGVSQSPSNKVTEKGKDVELRCDPISGHTALYWYRQSLGQGLEFLIYFQGNSAPDKSGLPSDRFSAERTGGSVSTLTIQRTQQEDSAVYLCASSLGPTGNYEQYFGPGTRLTVT.

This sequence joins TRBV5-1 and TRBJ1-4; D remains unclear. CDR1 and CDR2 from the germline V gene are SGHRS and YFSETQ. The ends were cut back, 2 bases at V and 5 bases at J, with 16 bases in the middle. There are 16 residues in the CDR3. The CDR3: CASSFLGGPRNEKLFF. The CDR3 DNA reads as TGCGCCAGCAGCTTCCTGGGCGGGCCCCGAAATGAAAAACTGTTTTTT.

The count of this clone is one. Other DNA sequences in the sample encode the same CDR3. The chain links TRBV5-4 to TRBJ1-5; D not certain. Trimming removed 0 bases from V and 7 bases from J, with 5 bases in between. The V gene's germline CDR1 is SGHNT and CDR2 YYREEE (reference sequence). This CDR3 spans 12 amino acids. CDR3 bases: TGTGCCAGCAGCTTGGATTCCCAGCCCCAGCATTTT. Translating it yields CASSLDSQPQHF.

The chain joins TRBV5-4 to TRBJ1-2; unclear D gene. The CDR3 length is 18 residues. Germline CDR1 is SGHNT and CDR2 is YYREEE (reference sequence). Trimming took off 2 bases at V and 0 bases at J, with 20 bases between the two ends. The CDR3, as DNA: TGTGCCAGCAGCTTTGGGGTCTCCAGAGGGCCTACTAACTATGGCTACACCTTC. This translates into CASSFGVSRGPTNYGYTF.

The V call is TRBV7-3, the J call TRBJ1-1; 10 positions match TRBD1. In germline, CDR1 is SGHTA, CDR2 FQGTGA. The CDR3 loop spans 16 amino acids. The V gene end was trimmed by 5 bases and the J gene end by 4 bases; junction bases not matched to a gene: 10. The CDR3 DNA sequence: TGTGCCAGCAGCCCACAGCCGACAGGGGGCTCCACTGAAGCTTTCTTT. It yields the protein CASSPQPTGGSTEAFF.

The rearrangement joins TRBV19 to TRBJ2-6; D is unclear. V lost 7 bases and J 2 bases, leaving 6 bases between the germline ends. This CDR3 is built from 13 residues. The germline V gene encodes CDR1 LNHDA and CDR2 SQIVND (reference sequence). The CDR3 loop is CASKNPGANVLTF. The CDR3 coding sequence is TGTGCCAGTAAAAACCCTGGGGCCAACGTCCTGACTTTC.

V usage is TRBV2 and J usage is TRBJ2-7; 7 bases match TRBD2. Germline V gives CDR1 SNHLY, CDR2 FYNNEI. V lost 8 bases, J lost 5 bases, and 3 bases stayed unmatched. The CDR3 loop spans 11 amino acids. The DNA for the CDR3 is TGTGCCAGCGCAGGGAGGGACGAGCAGTACTTC. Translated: CASAGRDEQYF.

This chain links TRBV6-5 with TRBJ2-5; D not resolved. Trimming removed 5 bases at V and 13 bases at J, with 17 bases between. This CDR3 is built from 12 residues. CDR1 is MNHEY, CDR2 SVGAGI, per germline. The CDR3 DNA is TGTGCCAGCAGTATCTTAGGTGGCCCTTGGTACTTC. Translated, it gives CASSILGGPWYF.

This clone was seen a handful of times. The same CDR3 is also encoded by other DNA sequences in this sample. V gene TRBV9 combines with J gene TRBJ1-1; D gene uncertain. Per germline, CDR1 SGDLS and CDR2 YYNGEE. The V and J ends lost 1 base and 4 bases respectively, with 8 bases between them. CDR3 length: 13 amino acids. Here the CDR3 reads CASSVSGSTEAFF. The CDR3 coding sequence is TGTGCCAGCAGCGTAAGTGGCAGCACTGAAGCTTTCTTT.

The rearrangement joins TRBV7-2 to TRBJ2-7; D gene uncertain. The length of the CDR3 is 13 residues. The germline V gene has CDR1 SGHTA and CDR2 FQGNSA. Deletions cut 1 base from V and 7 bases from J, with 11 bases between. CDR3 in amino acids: CASSLEGSLEQYF. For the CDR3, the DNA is TGTGCCAGCAGCTTAGAGGGCAGCCTTGAGCAGTACTTC.

CDR3 sequence reads: CASSYTGRVDRYGYTF. The CDR3 DNA reads as TGTGCCAGCAGTTACACCGGGAGGGTGGATCGGTATGGCTACACCTTC. This rearrangement joins TRBV6-5 to TRBJ1-2, with D hard to call. CDR1 is MNHEY, CDR2 SVGAGI, per germline. Trimming stripped 2 bases from V and 5 bases from J, with 18 bases between. This CDR3 comprises 16 residues.

CDR3: CASSYLWTSSSYEQYF. CDR3 coding DNA: TGTGCCAGCAGTTACCTCTGGACTTCGAGCTCCTACGAGCAGTACTTC. The rearrangement joins TRBV6-6 to TRBJ2-7; D is perhaps TRBD2 (5 bases). The CDR3 has 16 residues. The V end was cut by 2 bases, the J end by 0 bases, with 14 bases between. Per germline, CDR1 MNHNY and CDR2 SVGAGI (reference sequence).

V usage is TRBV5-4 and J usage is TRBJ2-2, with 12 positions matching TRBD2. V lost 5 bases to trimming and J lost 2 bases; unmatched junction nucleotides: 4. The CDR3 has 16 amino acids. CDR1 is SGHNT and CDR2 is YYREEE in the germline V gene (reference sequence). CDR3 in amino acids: CASSGLAGPNTGELFF. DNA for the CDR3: TGTGCCAGCAGTGGACTAGCGGGGCCCAACACCGGGGAGCTGTTTTTT.

Here the CDR3 reads CASSLAPTSGTPEQYF. CDR3 DNA: TGCGCCAGCAGCTTGGCCCCGACTAGCGGGACGCCCGAGCAGTACTTC. V usage is TRBV5-1 and J usage is TRBJ2-7, with 11 bases matching TRBD2. CDR1 SGHRS and CDR2 YFSETQ come from the germline V gene. This CDR3 has 16 residues. Trimming cost V 0 bases and J 6 bases; bases outside gene matches: 8.

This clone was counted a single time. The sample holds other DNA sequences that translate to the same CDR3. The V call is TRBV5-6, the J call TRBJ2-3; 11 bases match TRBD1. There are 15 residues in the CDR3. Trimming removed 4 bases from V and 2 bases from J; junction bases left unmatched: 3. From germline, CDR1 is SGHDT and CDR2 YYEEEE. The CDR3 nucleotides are TGTGCCAGCAGCCCGGGACAGGGGGTCACAGATACGCAGTATTTT. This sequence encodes CASSPGQGVTDTQYF.

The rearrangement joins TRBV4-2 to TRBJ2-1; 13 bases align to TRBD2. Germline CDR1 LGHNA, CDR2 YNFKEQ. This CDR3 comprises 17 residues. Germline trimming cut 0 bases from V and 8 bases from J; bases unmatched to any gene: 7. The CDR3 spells CASSQEPLAGGLDEQFF. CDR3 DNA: TGTGCCAGCAGCCAAGAACCACTAGCGGGAGGGCTCGATGAGCAGTTCTTC.

The CDR3 sequence: CASSLGSSGKYQETQYF. In nucleotides, the CDR3 is TGTGCCAGCAGCTTAGGGTCTAGCGGGAAGTACCAAGAGACCCAGTACTTC. This chain uses TRBV11-3 with TRBJ2-5; 9 positions agree with TRBD2. The V and J ends lost 1 base and 0 bases, in that order; junction bases with no gene match: 6. This CDR3 has 17 amino acids. Germline V gives CDR1 SGHNT, CDR2 YENEEA.